Sequencing of this TCR beta chain was carried out in a study of blood T cells in healthy people across ages (dated by TCRdb to between 2015 and 2017). Notes on the research overall: In model experiments, template switching captured roughly one uniquely barcoded TCR beta cDNA molecule for every two T cells. Donors of different ages were randomly distributed across sequencing lanes to avoid experimental bias. Using the same blood draw, the study looked at two additional independent replicas of 1 million unique cDNA reads for two donors, one aged 18 to 30 and the other aged 80 or older. Four age groups were formed from the donors: young (average roughly 15 years), middle-aged (around 41), aged (under 70) and long-lived (about 75). Age-related changes in TCR beta repertoire diversity were measured in the study by deep sequencing normalized with unique cDNA molecular identifiers.

Libraries were built with 5' RACE. The data were produced on an Illumina HiSeq 2500. The second PCR ran for about 6 to 11 cycles and used a J-beta primer mix along with a sample-barcoded 5' primer. Each TCR beta cDNA molecule received a unique molecular identifier from a template-switch 5' adaptor carrying 12 random nucleotides. At least 2.5 million CDR3-containing paired-end reads were obtained from each sample. The Mint cDNA synthesis kit, primed by a TRBC-specific oligonucleotide, was used to synthesize first-strand cDNA from all RNA. Following uracil-DNA glycosylase treatment, all cDNA underwent a first 18-cycle PCR with the universal primers M1SS and BC2_uni_R. The original pipeline was this. Each sample was normalized by randomly selecting 1 million high-quality reads, each carrying a distinct molecular identifier. Instead of being binned into consensus sequences, reads that shared molecular identifiers were thrown out. MiTCR, with a Q25 quality threshold and the strictest error-elimination algorithm, was used for CDR3 identification, clonotype clustering and error correction. A nonparametric unseen species model with Euler transformation was used to estimate a lower bound on total TCR beta diversity. The public sequencing data were trimmed at Q25 with fastp and processed into clonotypes with MiXCR by TCRdb, which kept only in-frame beta chains. All rows with the same CDR3 protein become a single entry with the most common DNA and genes. TCRdb assigned the V and J calls; the authors' analysis was not used. This sample holds about 1.5 million distinct CDR3 sequences; around two fifths were observed only once. Jointly, the top ten make up roughly 7.9% of the sample.

The donors were around 39 Caucasian individuals from Russia, aged 6 to 90 years, who were systemically healthy. Each donor gave roughly 11 milliliters of peripheral blood, drawn into EDTA-treated Vacutainer tubes. PBMCs were isolated by Ficoll-Paque density-gradient centrifugation, with at least 6 million obtained per sample. Total RNA was extracted from PBMCs with Trizol reagent, with at least 5 micrograms obtained per sample. The percentages of naive CD45RAhigh/CD27high T cells were determined by flow cytometry on a PBMC aliquot from every donor. CDR1 and CDR2, per the germline V gene, are SQVTM and ANQGSEA. The CDR3 measures 13 amino acids from cysteine to phenylalanine. Of all the DNA, just the CDR3 is kept, 39 bases in frame from base 1. The V end loses 8 bases and the J end loses 3 bases, and a stretch of 16 bases separates them. What the authors observed across the whole study: Estimates of total diversity from one million sequenced T cells were regarded as lower bounds and underestimates. A strong correlation was found between observed TCR beta diversity and the percentage of naive T cells measured by flow cytometry. Observed TCR beta diversity per million T cells fell roughly linearly with age, and a significant reduction was already apparent by age about 36. Because profiling used bulk unsorted PBMCs, naive and antigen-experienced compartments could not be compared conclusively. Because the CMV infection status of the donors was unknown, age-related changes in expanded clonotypes may potentially have been confounded. Compared with the aged group, more naive CD4+ T cells, fewer expanded clones and increased TCR diversity were shown by the long-lived group, suggesting age selection.

A word on this clonotype: Its antigen specificity is not known. The sample holds no much larger clone one base away, and base qualities are not on file.

The chain couples TRBV29-1 to TRBJ1-2; the D gene remains uncertain. The sample consisted of blood. The receptor comes from a woman younger than 30 in good health. The CDR3 reads as follows: CSFRGYVDYGYTF. The DNA reads TGCAGCTTCCGGGGATATGTGGACTATGGCTACACCTTC.